This paragraph covers one TCR beta chain sequence. Its antigen remains unknown. The data were taken from a study of cytomegalovirus exposure and HLA in healthy donors. Study-level points and caveats: Cytomegalovirus association was assigned to approximately 180 TCR beta chains.

A multiplex PCR was run with 60 Vbeta primers and 13 Jbeta primers. Sequencing was performed with immunoSEQ multiplex PCR; in TCRdb, only in-frame clones are kept and a portion is missing. The sample contains fewer than 150,000 clones, roughly 85% of which appear only once. Donors were nominally healthy when sampled, though unrecorded immune exposures were likely. The source is a man aged 35-49 years in good health and CMV-seropositive. The sequenced material came from PBMCs.

The CDR3 is CASSYQGSSNEKLFF. The CDR3 DNA follows: TGCGCCAGCAGCTACCAGGGATCGTCTAATGAAAAACTGTTTTTT. The rearrangement joins TRBV5-1 to TRBJ1-4; TRBD1 is a possible D gene (5 bases). V was trimmed by 3 bases and J by 3 bases, leaving 12 bases between them. Germline-derived CDR1 and CDR2 are SGHRS and YFSETQ. The CDR3 is made up of 15 amino acids.